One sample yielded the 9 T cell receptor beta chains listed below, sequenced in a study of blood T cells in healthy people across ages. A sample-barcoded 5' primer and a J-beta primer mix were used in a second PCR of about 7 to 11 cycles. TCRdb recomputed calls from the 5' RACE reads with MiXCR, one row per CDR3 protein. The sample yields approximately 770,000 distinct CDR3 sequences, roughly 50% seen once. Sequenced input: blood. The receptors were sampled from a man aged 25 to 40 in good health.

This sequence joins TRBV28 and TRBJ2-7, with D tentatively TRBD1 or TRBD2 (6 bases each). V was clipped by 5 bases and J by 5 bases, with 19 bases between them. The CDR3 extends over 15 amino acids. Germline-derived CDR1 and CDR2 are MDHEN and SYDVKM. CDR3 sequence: CASSRGRLGGNEQYF. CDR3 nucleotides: TGTGCCAGCAGTCGGGGGAGACTAGGGGGAAACGAGCAGTACTTC.

The DNA for the CDR3 is TGTGCCAGCAGCCCCTTGGGTGGGAATGAAAAACTGTTTTTT. As protein: CASSPLGGNEKLFF. This rearrangement joins TRBV9 to TRBJ1-4; D gene unclear. Germline CDR1 and CDR2: SGDLS and YYNGEE. The CDR3 runs to 14 residues. V shed 4 bases and J shed 5 bases, with 12 bases lying between them. Complete variable domain (other parts from reference TRBV9 and TRBJ1-4): DSGVTQTPKHLITATGQRVTLRCSPRSGDLSVYWYQQSLDQGLQFLIQYYNGEERAKGNILERFSAQQFPDLHSELNLSSLELGDSALYFCASSPLGGNEKLFFGSGTQLSVL.

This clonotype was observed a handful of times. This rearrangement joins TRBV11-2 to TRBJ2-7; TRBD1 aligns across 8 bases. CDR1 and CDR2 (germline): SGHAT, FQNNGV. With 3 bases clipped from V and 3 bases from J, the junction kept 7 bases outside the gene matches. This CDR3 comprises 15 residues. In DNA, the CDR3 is TGTGCCAGCAGCTTCGGACAGGGTCAAGGCTACGAGCAGTACTTC. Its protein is CASSFGQGQGYEQYF.

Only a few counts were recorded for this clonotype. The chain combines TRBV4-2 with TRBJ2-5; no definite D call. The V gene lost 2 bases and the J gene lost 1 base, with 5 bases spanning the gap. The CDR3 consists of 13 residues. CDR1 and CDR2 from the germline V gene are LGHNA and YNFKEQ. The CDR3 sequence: CASSQPLQETQYF. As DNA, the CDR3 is TGTGCCAGCAGCCAACCTCTCCAAGAGACCCAGTACTTC.

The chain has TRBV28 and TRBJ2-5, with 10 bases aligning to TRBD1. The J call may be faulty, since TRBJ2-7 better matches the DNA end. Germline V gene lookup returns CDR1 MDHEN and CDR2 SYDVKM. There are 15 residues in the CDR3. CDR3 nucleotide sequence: TGTGCCAGCAGTCTGGGACAGGGGAAGACCTACGAGCAGTACTTC. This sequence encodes CASSLGQGKTYEQYF.

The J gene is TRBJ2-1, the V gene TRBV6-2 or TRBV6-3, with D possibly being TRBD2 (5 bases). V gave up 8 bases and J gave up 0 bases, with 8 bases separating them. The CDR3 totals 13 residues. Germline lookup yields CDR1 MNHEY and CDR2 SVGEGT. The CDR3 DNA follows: TGTGCCAGCCAGCGGAGCTCCTACAATGAGCAGTTCTTC. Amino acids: CASQRSSYNEQFF.

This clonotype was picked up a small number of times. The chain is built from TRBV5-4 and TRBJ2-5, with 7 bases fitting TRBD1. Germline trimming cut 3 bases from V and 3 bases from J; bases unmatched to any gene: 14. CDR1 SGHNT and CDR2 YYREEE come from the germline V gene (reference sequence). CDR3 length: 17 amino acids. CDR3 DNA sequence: TGTGCCAGCAGCTCACAGGGGCCCATTTTCTCCGAAGAGACCCAGTACTTC. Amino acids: CASSSQGPIFSEETQYF.

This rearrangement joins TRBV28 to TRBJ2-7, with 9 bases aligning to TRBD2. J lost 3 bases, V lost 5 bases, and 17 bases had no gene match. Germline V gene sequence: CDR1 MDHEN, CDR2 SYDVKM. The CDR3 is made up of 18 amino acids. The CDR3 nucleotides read TGTGCCAGCAGTCTACCATTTGCGGGGGGGGCCTCAGTCTACGAGCAGTACTTC. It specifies CASSLPFAGGASVYEQYF.

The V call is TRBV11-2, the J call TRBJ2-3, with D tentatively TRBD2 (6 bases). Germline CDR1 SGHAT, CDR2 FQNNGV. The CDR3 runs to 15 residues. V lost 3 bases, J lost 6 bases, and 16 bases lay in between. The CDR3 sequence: CASSLVAERIDTQYF. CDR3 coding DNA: TGTGCCAGCAGCTTGGTAGCGGAGAGGATTGATACGCAGTATTTT.